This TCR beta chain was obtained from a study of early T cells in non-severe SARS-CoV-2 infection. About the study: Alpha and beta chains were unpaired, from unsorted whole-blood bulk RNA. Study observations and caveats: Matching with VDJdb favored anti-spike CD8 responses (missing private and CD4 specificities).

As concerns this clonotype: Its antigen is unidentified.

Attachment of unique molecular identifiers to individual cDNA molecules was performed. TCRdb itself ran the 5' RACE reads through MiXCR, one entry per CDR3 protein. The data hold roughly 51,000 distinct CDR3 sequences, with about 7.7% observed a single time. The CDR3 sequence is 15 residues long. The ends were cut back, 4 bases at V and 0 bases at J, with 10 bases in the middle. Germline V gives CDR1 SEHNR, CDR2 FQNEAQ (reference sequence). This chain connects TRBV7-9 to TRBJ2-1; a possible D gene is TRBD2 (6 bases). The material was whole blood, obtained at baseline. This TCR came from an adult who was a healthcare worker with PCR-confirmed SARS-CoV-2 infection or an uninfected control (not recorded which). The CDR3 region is CASSYGSSSYNEQFF. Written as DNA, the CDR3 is TGTGCCAGCAGCTACGGGAGTTCCTCCTACAATGAGCAGTTCTTC.